A selection of T cell receptor beta chains follows, all from one sample in a study of shared clonotypes between healthy human individuals. Assay: immunoSEQ multiplex PCR; the TCRdb copy retains only in-frame clones and omits some. The table records 2 million to 2.5 million clones, approximately 94% of them present only once. The sequencing sample was made of naive CD4+ T cells sorted from blood. These receptors were taken from a man between 18 and 29 years old in good health. The CDR3 runs from the conserved cysteine through the conserved F or W. D genes are given only for firm matches. Size is stated for part of the rows, as once, few or many counts, or as a class when the clone is expanded.

V gene: TRBV11-2
D gene: -
CDR3 length: 13
J gene: TRBJ1-1
clone size: -
CDR3 protein: CASSLADNTEAFF
CDR3 DNA: TGTGCCAGCAGCTTAGCTGATAACACTGAAGCTTTCTTT

V gene: TRBV5-6
D gene: -
CDR3 length: 11
J gene: TRBJ1-5
clone size: -
CDR3 protein: CASTTGQPQHF
CDR3 DNA: TGTGCCAGCACGACGGGGCAGCCCCAGCATTTT

V gene: TRBV28
D gene: -
CDR3 length: 15
J gene: TRBJ2-3
clone size: -
CDR3 protein: CASSLLGGDTDTQYF
CDR3 DNA: TGTGCCAGCAGTTTATTGGGCGGGGACACAGATACGCAGTATTTT

V gene: TRBV10-3
D gene: -
CDR3 length: 14
J gene: TRBJ1-1
clone size: -
CDR3 protein: CAIRRTESVSEAFF
CDR3 DNA: TGTGCCATCAGGAGGACAGAGTCCGTCTCTGAAGCTTTCTTT

V gene: TRBV9
D gene: TRBD2
CDR3 length: 15
J gene: TRBJ2-1
clone size: -
CDR3 protein: CASSATSGSSNEQFF
CDR3 DNA: TGTGCCAGCAGCGCGACTAGCGGGAGTAGTAATGAGCAGTTCTTC

V gene: TRBV6-1
D gene: -
CDR3 length: 15
J gene: TRBJ2-6
clone size: -
CDR3 protein: CASSEGRVGANVLTF
CDR3 DNA: TGTGCCAGCAGTGAGGGCAGGGTTGGGGCCAACGTCCTGACTTTC

V gene: TRBV5-1
D gene: -
CDR3 length: 16
J gene: TRBJ2-5
clone size: -
CDR3 protein: CASSLAALTFGETQYF
CDR3 DNA: TGCGCCAGCAGCTTGGCTGCCCTTACCTTCGGGGAGACCCAGTACTTC

V gene: TRBV28
D gene: TRBD1
CDR3 length: 17
J gene: TRBJ1-3
clone size: -
CDR3 protein: CASSQYPTGTSGNTIYF
CDR3 DNA: TGTGCCAGCAGTCAGTACCCGACAGGGACCTCTGGAAACACCATATATTTT

V gene: TRBV18
D gene: TRBD2
CDR3 length: 13
J gene: TRBJ2-2
clone size: -
CDR3 protein: CASSLAGPGELFF
CDR3 DNA: TGTGCCAGCTCACTAGCGGGTCCTGGGGAGCTGTTTTTT

V gene: TRBV6-1
D gene: -
CDR3 length: 12
J gene: TRBJ1-1
clone size: -
CDR3 protein: CASSRGNTEAFF
CDR3 DNA: TGTGCCAGCAGCCGGGGGAACACTGAAGCTTTCTTT

V gene: TRBV2
D gene: -
CDR3 length: 14
J gene: TRBJ1-6
clone size: -
CDR3 protein: CASSEIVGNSPLHF
CDR3 DNA: TGTGCCAGCAGTGAAATCGTCGGGAATTCACCCCTCCACTTT

V gene: TRBV5-1
D gene: -
CDR3 length: 12
J gene: TRBJ2-1
clone size: -
CDR3 protein: CASSLAWDEQFF
CDR3 DNA: TGCGCCAGCAGCTTGGCCTGGGACGAGCAGTTCTTC

V gene: TRBV6-1
D gene: -
CDR3 length: 17
J gene: TRBJ1-1
clone size: once
CDR3 protein: CASSEIWEVGVNTEAFF
CDR3 DNA: TGTGCCAGCAGTGAAATTTGGGAGGTAGGGGTGAACACTGAAGCTTTCTTT

V gene: TRBV7-9
D gene: -
CDR3 length: 15
J gene: TRBJ1-2
clone size: once
CDR3 protein: CASSLVAWQGYGYTF
CDR3 DNA: TGTGCCAGCAGCTTAGTTGCCTGGCAGGGCTATGGCTACACCTTC

V gene: TRBV21-1
D gene: -
CDR3 length: 16
J gene: TRBJ1-5
clone size: -
CDR3 protein: CASSKGGTGQNQPQHF
CDR3 DNA: TGTGCCAGCAGCAAAGGGGGGACAGGCCAAAATCAGCCCCAGCATTTT